These 16 T cell receptor beta chains originate from one sample sequenced in a study of blood T cell repertoires in COVID-19. The repertoire was sequenced with immunoSEQ multiplex PCR; TCRdb's copy has only in-frame clones and lacks some. The data contain 200,000 to 250,000 clones, about 93% of them singletons. Sequenced: PBMCs or T cells enriched from blood (not recorded which). These receptors originate from a young woman who had recovered from COVID-19.

The V call is TRBV7-9, the J call TRBJ1-2; D gene uncertain. V was shortened by 0 bases and J by 4 bases, with 6 bases between the two germline ends. The germline gives CDR1 SEHNR, CDR2 FQNEAQ (reference sequence). This CDR3 has 13 residues. This CDR3 reads CASSLARGYGYTF. Written as DNA, the CDR3 is TGTGCCAGCAGCTTAGCGCGGGGCTATGGCTACACCTTC.

The J gene is TRBJ2-1, the V gene TRBV2; D gene unclear. CDR1 SNHLY and CDR2 FYNNEI come from the germline V gene. With 7 bases removed from V and 8 bases from J, the gap between germline ends came to 24 bases. This CDR3 region has 16 residues. The CDR3 loop reads CASIPRVFSILDEQFF. The CDR3 DNA sequence: TGTGCCAGCATTCCCCGGGTGTTTTCTATTCTCGATGAGCAGTTCTTC.

This chain uses TRBV7-9 with TRBJ1-4; D may be TRBD1 (5 bases). Per germline, CDR1 SEHNR and CDR2 FQNEAQ (reference sequence). V gave up 7 bases and J gave up 3 bases, with 15 bases separating them. The CDR3 has 15 amino acids. CDR3: CASTQWGGSNEKLFF. The CDR3 nucleotides are TGTGCCAGCACCCAATGGGGGGGGTCTAATGAAAAACTGTTTTTT.

The chain is built from TRBV19 and TRBJ2-7; no clear D gene. This CDR3 comprises 13 residues. V was shortened by 0 bases and J by 4 bases, with 7 bases between the two germline ends. CDR1 and CDR2 (germline): LNHDA, SQIVND (reference sequence). This chain's CDR3 is CASSIDFGYEQYF. For the CDR3, the DNA is TGTGCCAGTAGTATAGATTTCGGGTACGAGCAGTACTTC.

This clone was counted between two and nine times. The V call is TRBV5-1, the J call TRBJ1-5; 8 bases match TRBD1. The V gene end was trimmed by 0 bases and the J gene end by 5 bases; junction bases not matched to a gene: 7. The length of the CDR3 is 16 residues. CDR1 and CDR2 from the germline V gene are SGHRS and YFSETQ. The CDR3 DNA reads TGCGCCAGCAGCTTGGGGATAGGACAGGGAGATCAGCCCCAGCATTTT. Encoded protein: CASSLGIGQGDQPQHF.

The chain has TRBV28 and TRBJ2-1; 8 nucleotides agree with TRBD2. This CDR3 region has 14 residues. Germline assignment: CDR1 MDHEN and CDR2 SYDVKM. The junction had 2 bases not matched to a gene; V was cut back by 7 bases and J by 0 bases. As DNA, the CDR3 is TGTGCCAGCACCAGCGGGAGCTCCTACAATGAGCAGTTCTTC. It yields the protein CASTSGSSYNEQFF.

For this clone: Other DNA sequences of this sample code for an identical CDR3. The chain combines TRBV11-3 with TRBJ1-1; D call uncertain. CDR1 and CDR2 from the germline V gene are SGHNT and YENEEA. V shed 1 base and J shed 1 base, with 7 bases lying between them. This CDR3 is 14 amino acids long. CDR3 residues: CASSLVASNTEAFF. The CDR3 DNA reads TGTGCCAGCAGCTTAGTAGCGTCGAACACTGAAGCTTTCTTT.

The rearrangement links TRBV5-4 to TRBJ1-6; a weak D match, TRBD1 (5 bases). V lost 4 bases and J lost 8, with 16 bases in between. Germline loops: CDR1 SGHNT, CDR2 YYREEE (reference sequence). The CDR3 sequence is 15 residues long. The CDR3 region has the DNA TGTGCCAGCAGCCTGGGAGCCTGGGGGGATTCACCCCTCCACTTT. This sequence encodes CASSLGAWGDSPLHF.

The CDR3 nucleotides are TGTGCCAGCAGCTTAGGGGGCTCTGAAGCTTTCTTT. It encodes CASSLGGSEAFF. J is TRBJ1-1 and V is TRBV7-8, with D possibly matching TRBD1 (5 bases). Germline V CDR1 and CDR2: SGHVS, FQNEAQ. This CDR3 has 12 residues. The ends were cut back, 1 base at V and 6 bases at J, with 6 bases in the middle.

This sequence joins TRBV29-1 and TRBJ1-4; maybe TRBD1 (5 bases). CDR1 is SQVTM, CDR2 ANQGSEA, per germline. This CDR3 is built from 13 residues. V was shortened by 2 bases and J by 3 bases, with 7 bases between the two germline ends. The CDR3: CSVESGANEKLFF. The CDR3, as DNA: TGCAGCGTTGAATCGGGGGCTAATGAAAAACTGTTTTTT.

The chain carries TRBV10-3 and TRBJ1-2, with a possible D match to TRBD1 (5 bases). This CDR3 is 14 amino acids long. V dropped 3 bases and J dropped 0 bases, with 8 bases sitting between them. Germline V gene data show CDR1 as ENHRY and CDR2 as SYGVKD. The CDR3 sequence is CAISDMTANYGYTF. The CDR3 DNA follows: TGTGCCATCAGTGACATGACAGCTAACTATGGCTACACCTTC.

Concerning this clone: An end of the junction does not agree with germline; a read error may underlie this. The genes are TRBV6-5 and TRBJ1-2; D gene ambiguous. The CDR3 runs 13 residues. Germline V gene data show CDR1 as MNHEY and CDR2 as SVGAGI. The CDR3 DNA sequence: TGTGCCAGCAGTTACTCGAACCACGCGGACTTTAAGTTC. Its translation: CASSYSNHADFKF.

CDR3 coding DNA: TGTGCCAGCAGCCCGTTCACAGGGGGGCTCAAGGGAGGCACTGAAGCTTTCTTT. Its translation is CASSPFTGGLKGGTEAFF. The genes are TRBV5-6 and TRBJ1-1; 8 bases match TRBD1. Unmatched junction bases numbered 18, after V lost 4 bases and J lost 4 bases. The germline CDR1 and CDR2 sequences are SGHDT and YYEEEE. The CDR3 runs 18 residues.

The sample holds one count of this clone. V and J are TRBV9 and TRBJ2-3; TRBD1 is a possible D gene (6 bases). Germline V gene lookup returns CDR1 SGDLS and CDR2 YYNGEE. Trimming left V 2 bases short and J 2 bases short, with 12 bases between. The CDR3 is made up of 15 amino acids. The CDR3 nucleotides read TGTGCCAGCAGCGTGAGGGGGACGCTCACAGATACGCAGTATTTT. Its protein product is CASSVRGTLTDTQYF.

The chain couples TRBV13 to TRBJ2-7, with TRBD1 matching over 8 bases. V lost 4 bases to trimming and J lost 0 bases; unmatched junction nucleotides: 5. Germline values: CDR1 PRHDT, CDR2 FYEKMQ (reference sequence). The CDR3 spans 15 residues. CDR3 sequence: CASSSGQGSSYEQYF. The DNA for the CDR3 is TGTGCCAGCAGCTCCGGACAGGGCAGCTCCTACGAGCAGTACTTC. Using reference TRBV13 and TRBJ2-7 for the parts outside the CDR3, the full variable domain is AAGVIQSPRHLIKEKRETATLKCYPIPRHDTVYWYQQGPGQDPQFLISFYEKMQSDKGSIPDRFSAQQFSDYHSELNMSSLELGDSALYFCASSSGQGSSYEQYFGPGTRLTVT.

The rearrangement uses TRBV5-4 and TRBJ2-2; D unclear. Germline V gene lookup returns CDR1 SGHNT and CDR2 YYREEE (reference sequence). The CDR3 length is 16 residues. Trimming took 0 bases from V and 4 from J, leaving 13 bases between them. CDR3: CASSLASLTGTGELFF. CDR3 coding DNA: TGTGCCAGCAGCTTGGCCAGCCTAACGGGCACCGGGGAGCTGTTTTTT.